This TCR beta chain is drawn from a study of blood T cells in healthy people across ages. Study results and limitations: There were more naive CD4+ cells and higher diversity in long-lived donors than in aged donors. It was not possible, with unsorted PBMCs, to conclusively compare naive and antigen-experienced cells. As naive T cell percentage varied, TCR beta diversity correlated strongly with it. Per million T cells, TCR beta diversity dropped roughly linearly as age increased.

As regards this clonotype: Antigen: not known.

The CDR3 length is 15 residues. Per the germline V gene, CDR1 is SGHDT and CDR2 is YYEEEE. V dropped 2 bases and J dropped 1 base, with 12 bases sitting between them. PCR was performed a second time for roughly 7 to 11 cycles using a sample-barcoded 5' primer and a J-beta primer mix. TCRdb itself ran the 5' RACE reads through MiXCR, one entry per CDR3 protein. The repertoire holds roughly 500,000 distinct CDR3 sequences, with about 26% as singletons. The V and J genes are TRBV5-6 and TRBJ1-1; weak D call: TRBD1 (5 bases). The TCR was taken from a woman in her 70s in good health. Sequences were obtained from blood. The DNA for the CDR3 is TGTGCCAGCAGCTTTGGTGCAGGGACGAACACTGAAGCTTTCTTT. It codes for CASSFGAGTNTEAFF.